Below, one T cell receptor beta chain is given with its context. These data come from a study of blood T cell repertoires in COVID-19. Trimming removed 3 bases from V and 5 bases from J; junction bases left unmatched: 11. The CDR3 has 17 amino acids. The V gene's germline CDR1 is SGDLS and CDR2 YYNGEE. Data came from immunoSEQ multiplex PCR; TCRdb stores just in-frame clones and leaves some out. The sample records roughly 80,000 clones, 90% being singletons. The V and J genes are TRBV9 and TRBJ2-1; 10 bases align to TRBD2. The sequence derives from a man in his 60s with acute or convalescent COVID-19. The material sequenced was peripheral blood. In DNA, the CDR3 is TGTGCCAGCAGCGCGCCCCCCCTAGCGGGAGTCCACAATGAGCAGTTCTTC. Protein product: CASSAPPLAGVHNEQFF.